These 7 T cell receptor beta chains were sequenced from one sample in a study of T cells after yellow fever vaccination. TCRdb redid the calling of the 5' RACE reads with MiXCR, one entry per CDR3 protein. The data show 510,000 or so distinct CDR3 sequences, about a fifth seen once. The specimen comprised PBMCs, sampled 15 days after the yellow fever booster vaccination. The receptors stem from a man under 40 who received the YFV17D yellow fever vaccine.

The gene calls are TRBV11-2 and TRBJ2-5, with D possibly being TRBD2 (6 bases). The length of the CDR3 is 16 residues. With 5 bases removed from V and 3 bases from J, the gap between germline ends came to 19 bases. CDR1 SGHAT and CDR2 FQNNGV come from the germline V gene. DNA of the CDR3: TGTGCCAGCAGCCATCTACCGGGACTGTCGAAAGAGACCCAGTACTTC. Translated: CASSHLPGLSKETQYF.

This chain links TRBV20-1 with TRBJ1-6; 10 nucleotides line up with TRBD1. Per the germline V gene, CDR1 is DFQATT and CDR2 is SNEGSKA (reference sequence). V shed 3 bases, J shed 8 bases, and the junction held 7 bases outside the gene matches. The CDR3 has 15 residues. The CDR3 reads CSARMVDRGHSPLHF. In DNA, the CDR3 is TGCAGTGCTAGGATGGTTGACAGGGGGCATTCACCCCTCCACTTT.

The V call is TRBV12-3 or TRBV12-4, the J call TRBJ2-3; D not certain. The CDR3 has 16 amino acids. V was trimmed by 7 bases and J by 4 bases, leaving 21 bases between them. In nucleotides, the CDR3 is TGTGCCAGCACTCTAATTCGTGGGCCCAGAGCAGATACGCAGTATTTT. Translating gives CASTLIRGPRADTQYF.

The chain combines TRBV29-1 with TRBJ2-7; 8 bases agree with TRBD2. V dropped 3 bases and J dropped 2; count of bases not matched to a gene: 9. CDR1 and CDR2 from the germline V gene are SQVTM and ANQGSEA. The CDR3 has 15 residues. CDR3 coding DNA: TGCAGCGTTGAGGGTAGCGGGGAAGGGGCCTACGAGCAGTACTTC. The encoded protein is CSVEGSGEGAYEQYF.

V and J are TRBV6-1 and TRBJ2-1; D not resolved. This CDR3 has 15 amino acids. Trimming pared 1 base from V and 0 bases from J, leaving 7 bases between. The germline gives CDR1 MNHNS, CDR2 SASEGT. The CDR3 DNA is TGTGCCAGCAGTGAAGGTGCTAGCTCCTACAATGAGCAGTTCTTC. Its protein is CASSEGASSYNEQFF.

The chain employs TRBV6-2 or TRBV6-3 and TRBJ2-3, with D possibly TRBD2 on 6 matching bases. Germline-derived CDR1 and CDR2 are MNHEY and SVGEGT. V lost 5 bases, J lost 7 bases, and 13 bases lay in between. The CDR3 spans 13 residues. The CDR3 sequence: CASSTGLLNTQYF. CDR3 bases: TGTGCCAGCAGTACGGGACTTCTCAATACGCAGTATTTT.

The V and J genes are TRBV4-2 and TRBJ2-3; 9 bases map to TRBD2. The germline gives CDR1 LGHNA, CDR2 YNFKEQ. V lost 4 bases, J lost 0 bases, and 11 bases stayed unmatched. This CDR3 spans 18 amino acids. The CDR3 region is CASSPSLTSGTSTDTQYF. CDR3 sequence (DNA): TGTGCCAGCAGCCCCTCGTTGACTAGCGGAACTAGCACAGATACGCAGTATTTT.